This T cell receptor beta chain was captured in a study of blood T cell repertoires in COVID-19 (dated by TCRdb to 2019 to 2021). For the wider study: Samples covering the acute and convalescent phases of COVID-19 were provided by collaborators in the United States, Italy and Spain. The material from the prospective study consisted of cDNA or gDNA derived from T cells, B-cell-depleted T cells, or PBMCs. The dataset comprised deeply sampled blood TCRbeta repertoires from subjects exposed to, actively infected with, or recovered from COVID-19. Sample metadata almost always included a de-identified subject ID, COVID-19 status, age in years and sex. The repertoires were released in a freely available public database intended as a resource for research on the immune response to SARS-CoV-2. Samples were obtained from the ongoing ImmuneRACE study (first 160 participants) and from 1,254 subjects provided by 6 global collaborators. HLA class I and class II types, where available, came from metadata supplied by the sample provider rather than from assay-based typing. General findings and caveats noted by the study authors: How much clinical and demographic metadata was included differed by source and by participant, and the metadata was provided uncurated.

CDR1 and CDR2 are read off the germline V gene as KGHSH and LQKENI. Measured from the cysteine to the phenylalanine, the CDR3 is 16 residues long. Just CDR3 DNA is preserved here, 48 bases in frame from base 1. At the junction V is shortened by 3 bases and J by 8 bases; bases outside the gene matches: 11. At one collaborating source in Seattle, patients were enrolled during active infection and were followed longitudinally through the course of disease. Collaborating institutions collected whole blood in K2EDTA tubes following their own protocols. Collaborator samples were shipped for TCRbeta analysis as frozen whole blood, isolated PBMCs, or DNA extracted from either sample type. TCRbeta CDR3 regions were amplified from genomic DNA using the immunoSEQ Assay, a bias-controlled multiplex PCR. As for how the authors treated the data: The number of nucleated cells in each sample was estimated from the amplification of reference gene primers within the assay. To quantify the absolute abundance of each unique TCRbeta CDR3 rearrangement, sequence reads were collapsed and filtered. For each sample, productive Simpson clonality was calculated by taking the square root of Simpson's diversity index across productive rearrangements. The table comes from immuneACCESS by way of TCRdb, which keeps in-frame sequences with V and J called. Part of the clones is missing from these tables; in studies checked, under half for an unresolved V gene and the rest for unknown reasons. V and J calls and clone size are as listed in that table; D and trimming were resolved from the DNA. Here the sample has roughly 200,000 clones; approximately 81% occur a single time. Around a sixth of the sample goes to the ten largest clones.

As for this clone: There is no known antigen for this receptor. No much larger clone is present one base from it, and per-base qualities are unavailable.

Sequenced: peripheral blood. Here the chain combines TRBV18 and TRBJ2-1; 9 central bases correspond to TRBD2. The clonotype was recovered from a person between 65 and 80 years old with COVID-19, enrolled during active disease. The CDR3 sequence is CASSPPVAGVGHEQFF. The DNA sequence is TGTGCCAGCTCACCTCCGGTAGCGGGAGTTGGGCATGAGCAGTTCTTC.